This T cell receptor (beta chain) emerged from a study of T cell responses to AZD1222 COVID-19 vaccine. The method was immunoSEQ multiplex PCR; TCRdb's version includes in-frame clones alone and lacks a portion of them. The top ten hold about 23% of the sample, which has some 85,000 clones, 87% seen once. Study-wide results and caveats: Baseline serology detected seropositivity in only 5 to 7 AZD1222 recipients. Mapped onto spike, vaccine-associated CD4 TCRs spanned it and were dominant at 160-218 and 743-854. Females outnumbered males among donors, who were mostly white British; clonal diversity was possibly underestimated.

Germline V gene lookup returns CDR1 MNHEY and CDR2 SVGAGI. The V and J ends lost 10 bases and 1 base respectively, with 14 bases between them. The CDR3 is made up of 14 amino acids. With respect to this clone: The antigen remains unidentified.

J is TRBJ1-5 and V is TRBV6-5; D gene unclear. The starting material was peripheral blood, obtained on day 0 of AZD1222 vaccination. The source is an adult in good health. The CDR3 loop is CATFSLGSNQPQHF. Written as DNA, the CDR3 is TGTGCCACCTTCTCGCTTGGAAGCAATCAGCCCCAGCATTTT.